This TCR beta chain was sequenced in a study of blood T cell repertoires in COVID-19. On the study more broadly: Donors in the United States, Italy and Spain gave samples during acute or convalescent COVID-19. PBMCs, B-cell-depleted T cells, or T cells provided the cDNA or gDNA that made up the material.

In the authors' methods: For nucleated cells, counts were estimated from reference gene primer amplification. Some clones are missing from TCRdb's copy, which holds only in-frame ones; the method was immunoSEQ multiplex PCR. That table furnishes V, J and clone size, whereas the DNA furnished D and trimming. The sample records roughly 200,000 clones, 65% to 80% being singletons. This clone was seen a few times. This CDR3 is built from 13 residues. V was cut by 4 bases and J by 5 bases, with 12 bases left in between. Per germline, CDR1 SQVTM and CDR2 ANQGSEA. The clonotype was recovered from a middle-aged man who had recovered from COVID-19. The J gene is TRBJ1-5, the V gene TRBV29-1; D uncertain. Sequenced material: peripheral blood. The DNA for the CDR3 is TGCAGCGTTGTTAGTAGTTTTGATCAGCCCCAGCATTTT. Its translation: CSVVSSFDQPQHF.